Reported below is one TCR beta chain. This clone was counted between two and nine times. Its antigen specificity is not known. A read error is the likely source, as a far larger clone sits one nucleotide away. From its cysteine to its phenylalanine, the CDR3 spans 12 amino acids. The entry retains the CDR3 DNA only, 36 bases that are in frame from base 1. Relative to germline, V is 1 base shorter and J is 2 bases shorter, with 2 bases between their ends. Via the germline V gene, CDR1 is SGHDT and CDR2 YYEEEE. A single peripheral blood draw of about 116 mL on average was collected from each donor into heparinised tubes. Naive, central memory, regulatory and stem cell-like memory CD4+ T cells were sorted on a BD FACSAria II using a panel including CD45RO, CCR7, CD25, CD127, CD95 and CD27. Every sorted population had a purity above 98%. Right away, PBMCs were isolated by Lymphoprep density gradient centrifugation and were stained directly, with no culture step. So that batch effects would be minimized, each experiment stained and sorted samples in pairs, pairing one healthy donor with one patient.

The entire isolated RNA was reverse transcribed using the High Capacity cDNA Reverse Transcription Kit, and thus expressed TCRB transcripts were sequenced. Deep immunoSEQ sequencing was applied to naive, central memory and regulatory T cell samples, giving an average of roughly 3.5 million total reads per sample. Sorted cells were lysed in RLT buffer and RNA was extracted with DNase-treated RNeasy Micro or Mini kits, depending on cell number. Each cell subset was processed on its own to prevent cross-contamination, while patient and healthy donor samples were processed together. Using the immunoSEQ multiplex PCR, TCRB sequences were amplified from cDNA into 87-bp fragments spanning the CDR3 region. The amplicons were sequenced using the Illumina HiSeq platform. On the authors' methods: PCR bias was computationally corrected using synthetic template baselines, reads within Hamming distance 2 were collapsed, and singletons that could not be merged were discarded. Reads were aligned to IMGT to assign V, D and J genes, CDR3 length, and insertions or deletions at six rearrangement sites. Within each subset, clonotype counts were normalized to sorted cell number, and only after that were true diversity and Gini coefficients computed with the tcR R package. The overlap coefficient, calculated on TCRB nucleotide sequences, was used to measure repertoire sharing. Drawn from immuneACCESS, this table holds only the in-frame rearrangements with V and J called that TCRdb kept. Clones are partly lost; checked studies trace under half to an unresolved V gene and leave the rest unexplained. Clonal size and the V and J genes are those of that table, whereas D and trimming came from the DNA. In this sample the table shows about 290,000 clones, 7% to 9% of which occur a single time. The ten largest account for more than 0.9% of the sample.

These data originate in a study of beta chain features in type 1 diabetes (dated by TCRdb to 2017 to 2018). As for the study more broadly: Patients and healthy donors did not differ in mean age, gender distribution, total cell number or subset yield. A total of roughly 100,000,000 sorted cells were examined across all samples, and the number of cells per subset was strongly correlated with RNA yield. The study compared TCRB repertoires of sorted circulating CD4+ T cell subsets between recently diagnosed type 1 diabetes patients and matched healthy donors. Naive and central memory subsets were obtained from all 30 or so donors, but regulatory and stem cell-like memory subsets were isolated from only 8 patients and 8 healthy donors. Study-wide findings and limitations: At VDJ recombination sites, type 1 diabetes patients had fewer insertions and more deleted nucleotides, which implies abnormalities in thymic rearrangement. Naive, central memory and regulatory TCRB repertoires appeared more similar among patients than among healthy donors. Type 1 diabetes patients showed a moderate but significant shortening of TCRB CDR3 length in all four CD4+ subsets. Sequencing cDNA rather than genomic DNA could over-represent highly expressing activated cells, although activation and CD3 levels did not differ between groups. Shorter templates might have been favored by PCR, but patient and control samples were amplified and corrected together, so both groups would have been affected equally by any skew. HLA sub-analyses involved small numbers of individuals, so any influence of HLA type on TCRB rearrangement remained unresolved.

The chain is made from TRBV5-6 and TRBJ2-3; the D gene lacks a confident call. This receptor was identified in a woman between 18 and 30 years old in good health. The specimen was central memory CD4+ T cells from blood. The bases read TGTGCCAGCAGCTTGAACACAGATACGCAGTATTTT. Protein translation: CASSLNTDTQYF.